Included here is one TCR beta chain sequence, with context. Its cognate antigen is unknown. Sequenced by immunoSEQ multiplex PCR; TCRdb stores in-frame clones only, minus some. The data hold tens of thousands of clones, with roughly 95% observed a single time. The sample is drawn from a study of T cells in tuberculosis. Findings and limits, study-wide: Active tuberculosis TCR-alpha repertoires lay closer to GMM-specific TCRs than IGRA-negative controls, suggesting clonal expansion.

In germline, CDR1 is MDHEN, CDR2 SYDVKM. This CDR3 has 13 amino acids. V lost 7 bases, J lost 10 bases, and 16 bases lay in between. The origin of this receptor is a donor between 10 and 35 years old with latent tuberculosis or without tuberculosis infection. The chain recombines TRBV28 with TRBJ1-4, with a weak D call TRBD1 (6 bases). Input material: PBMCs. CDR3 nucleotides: TGTGCCAGCACTCTGGGGGGGCGCGGAAAACTGTTTTTT. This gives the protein CASTLGGRGKLFF.